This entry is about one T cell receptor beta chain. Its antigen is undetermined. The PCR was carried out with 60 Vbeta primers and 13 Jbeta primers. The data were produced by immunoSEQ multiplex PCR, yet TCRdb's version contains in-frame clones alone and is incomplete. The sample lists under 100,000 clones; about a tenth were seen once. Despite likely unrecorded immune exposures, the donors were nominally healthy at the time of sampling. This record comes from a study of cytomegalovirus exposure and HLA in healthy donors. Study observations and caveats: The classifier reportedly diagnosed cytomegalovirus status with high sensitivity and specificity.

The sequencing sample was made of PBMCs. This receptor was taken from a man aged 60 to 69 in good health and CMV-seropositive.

This CDR3 reads CASSYPGQGTDTQYF. For the CDR3, the DNA is TGTGCCAGCAGCTACCCGGGACAGGGGACAGATACGCAGTATTTT. The chain recombines TRBV5-6 with TRBJ2-3, with TRBD1 matching over 10 bases. Germline trimming cut 3 bases from V and 3 bases from J; bases unmatched to any gene: 4. The CDR3 is 15 residues long. Germline CDR1 and CDR2: SGHDT and YYEEEE. The whole variable domain, filled in from reference TRBV5-6 and TRBJ2-3, reads DAGVTQSPTHLIKTRGQQVTLRCSPKSGHDTVSWYQQALGQGPQFIFQYYEEEERQRGNFPDRFSGHQFPNYSSELNVNALLLGDSALYLCASSYPGQGTDTQYFGPGTRLTVL.